The T cell receptor beta chain under discussion was sequenced for a study of blood T cell repertoires in COVID-19. Study information: Sample material is recorded as cDNA or gDNA derived from T cells, B-cell-depleted T cells, or PBMCs.

In the original analysis: Reference gene primers were amplified, and this amplification served to estimate nucleated cell counts. Generated by immunoSEQ multiplex PCR, the TCRdb table keeps only in-frame clones and is missing some. D and trimming were read from the DNA, whereas the V and J calls and clone size are those reported in that table. This sample carries 150,000 to 200,000 clones, around four fifths of them seen once, and the ten largest clones take less than 3.5%. V was cut by 2 bases and J by 3 bases, with 8 bases left in between. This CDR3 contains 14 residues. Germline values: CDR1 MDHEN, CDR2 SYDVKM.

This sequence joins TRBV28 and TRBJ1-5, with a possible D match to TRBD1 (5 bases). Sequenced sample: peripheral blood. This receptor was identified in a woman of 80 years or more with COVID-19, enrolled during active disease. The DNA for the CDR3 is TGTGCCAGCAGTTTACAGGGATACAATCAGCCCCAGCATTTT. This encodes CASSLQGYNQPQHF.